These 14 T cell receptor beta chains were all obtained from the same sample, sequenced in a study of lymphopenia after photon versus proton radiotherapy. Sequencing was performed with immunoSEQ multiplex PCR; in TCRdb, only in-frame clones are kept and a portion is missing. The data hold more than 35,000 clones, with approximately 87% observed a single time. Sample: peripheral blood, taken from a patient treated with photon-based radiotherapy. The receptors shown here come from a man in his fifties with gastric cancer.

The J gene is TRBJ2-5, the V gene TRBV5-8, with D possibly matching TRBD1 (6 bases). The J call could be wrong; TRBJ2-7 is a better fit for the DNA end. This CDR3 has 12 residues. The V gene's germline CDR1 is SGHTS and CDR2 YDEGEE. CDR3 DNA sequence: TGTGCCAGCGGGGGCCGGGCGTACGAGCAGTACTTC. Residues: CASGGRAYEQYF.

The chain couples TRBV6-6 to TRBJ2-7; D ambiguous. In germline, CDR1 is MNHNY, CDR2 SVGAGI (reference sequence). The V gene lost 8 bases and the J gene lost 4 bases, with 21 bases spanning the gap. The CDR3 extends over 15 amino acids. CDR3 region: CASGSGERRGYEQYF. CDR3 bases: TGTGCCAGCGGGTCTGGGGAACGTCGAGGATACGAGCAGTACTTC.

The CDR3 spells CASSLAQGGTNEKLFF. CDR3 nucleotide sequence: TGCGCCAGCAGCTTGGCTCAGGGTGGAACTAATGAAAAACTGTTTTTT. This sequence joins TRBV5-1 and TRBJ1-4, with D perhaps matching TRBD1 (5 bases). Germline V CDR1 and CDR2: SGHRS, YFSETQ. Trimming stripped 0 bases from V and 1 base from J, with 10 bases between. CDR3 size: 16 residues.

CDR3 residues: CASSGQSLPTDTQYF. CDR3 DNA: TGTGCCAGCAGCGGGCAGTCGCTACCCACAGATACGCAGTATTTT. The chain has TRBV5-4 and TRBJ2-3, with no clear D. The CDR3 has 15 residues. CDR1 is SGHNT, CDR2 YYREEE, per germline (reference sequence). V gave up 4 bases and J gave up 2 bases, with 14 bases separating them.

The chain is built from TRBV19 and TRBJ2-2, with D possibly TRBD1 on 5 matching bases. Between the trimmed V and J ends, which lost 10 bases and 4 bases, there was a span of 16 bases. The CDR3 extends over 14 amino acids. Germline assignment: CDR1 LNHDA and CDR2 SQIVND (reference sequence). As DNA, the CDR3 is TGTGCCACCGATCGACAGCCCAGCACCGGGGAGCTGTTTTTT. It specifies CATDRQPSTGELFF.

The chain carries TRBV5-1 and TRBJ2-2, with 10 positions matching TRBD2. Germline CDR1 SGHRS, CDR2 YFSETQ. The CDR3 totals 16 residues. Trimming removed 4 bases from V and 1 base from J; junction bases left unmatched: 4. The CDR3 DNA reads TGCGCCAGCAGCGGATGGACTAGCGGGAACACCGGGGAGCTGTTTTTT. Translation: CASSGWTSGNTGELFF. Combining the CDR3 with reference TRBV5-1 and TRBJ2-2 gives the whole variable domain KAGVTQTPRYLIKTRGQQVTLSCSPISGHRSVSWYQQTPGQGLQFLFEYFSETQRNKGNFPGRFSGRQFSNSRSEMNVSTLELGDSALYLCASSGWTSGNTGELFFGEGSRLTVL.

The rearrangement joins TRBV27 to TRBJ2-4; the D gene is possibly TRBD2 (7 bases). Germline V gives CDR1 MNHEY, CDR2 SMNVEV (reference sequence). V was clipped by 5 bases and J by 1 base, with 27 bases between them. CDR3 length equals 20 residues. The CDR3 loop is CASSSLRGGGDRNAKNIQYF. As DNA, the CDR3 is TGTGCCAGCAGTAGTTTAAGGGGGGGAGGGGACCGGAACGCCAAAAACATTCAGTACTTC.

The genes are TRBV7-4 and TRBJ2-7, with a weak D call TRBD2 (5 bases). Germline CDR1 reads SGHVT; CDR2 reads SQSDAQ. The CDR3 spans 14 residues. The V end lost 7 bases, the J end lost 2 bases, and 15 bases lay between the germline ends. CDR3 coding DNA: TGTGCCAGCACCATTCGAAGGGAGACCTACGAGCAGTACTTC. Residues: CASTIRRETYEQYF.

The chain is built from TRBV11-1 and TRBJ1-4; 10 nucleotides agree with TRBD1. The length of the CDR3 is 17 residues. Trimming removed 4 bases from V and 5 bases from J; junction bases left unmatched: 10. Germline V gene lookup returns CDR1 SGHAT and CDR2 FQDESV (reference sequence). The CDR3: CASSSPDRGRINEKLFF. The CDR3 DNA sequence: TGTGCCAGCAGCTCGCCTGACAGGGGGCGAATCAATGAAAAACTGTTTTTT.

The count of this clone is one. V and J are TRBV4-2 and TRBJ2-2; 10 bases line up with TRBD2. The germline CDR1 and CDR2 sequences are LGHNA and YNFKEQ. This CDR3 has 15 residues. V was clipped by 5 bases and J by 5 bases; unmatched bases: 5. The CDR3 nucleotides read TGTGCCAGCAGCGATAGCGGGAGGAGAACCGGGGAGCTGTTTTTT. It codes for CASSDSGRRTGELFF.

The chain uses TRBV5-6 and TRBJ2-1, with 14 nucleotides matching TRBD2. CDR1 SGHDT and CDR2 YYEEEE come from the germline V gene. The CDR3 totals 19 residues. V shed 2 bases and J 6 bases; nucleotides not matched to a gene: 13. DNA of the CDR3: TGTGCCAGCAGCTTAACTCAGGTCTCCGGGACTAGCGGGAGCAATGAGCAGTTCTTC. Protein: CASSLTQVSGTSGSNEQFF.

This clone came up once. The DNA for the CDR3 is TGTGCCAGCAGCCCCGGTTCTAACTATGGCTACACCTTC. This encodes CASSPGSNYGYTF. The chain joins TRBV5-6 to TRBJ1-2; no clear D gene. Trimming stripped 4 bases from V and 0 bases from J, with 7 bases between. The CDR3 is made up of 13 amino acids. Germline assignment: CDR1 SGHDT and CDR2 YYEEEE.

This chain links TRBV13 with TRBJ1-2; 10 bases are shared with TRBD1. This CDR3 region has 15 residues. The J segment lost 4 bases and the V segment lost 4 bases, leaving 6 bases of the junction unmatched. Germline loops: CDR1 PRHDT, CDR2 FYEKMQ (reference sequence). CDR3 sequence reads: CASSSGTGARYGYTF. The CDR3 DNA is TGTGCCAGCAGCTCGGGGACAGGGGCCCGCTATGGCTACACCTTC.

The rearrangement uses TRBV19 and TRBJ2-5, with D tentatively TRBD2 (6 bases). Trimming removed 5 bases at V and 4 bases at J, with 8 bases between. This CDR3 is 12 amino acids long. The germline CDR1 and CDR2 sequences are LNHDA and SQIVND (reference sequence). The CDR3 loop is CASSFGGETQYF. The CDR3 DNA is TGTGCCAGTAGTTTCGGGGGAGAGACCCAGTACTTC.